A selection of T cell receptor beta chains follows, all from one sample in a study of technical replicates of blood from several donors. Here immunoSEQ multiplex PCR was the method, and the copy in TCRdb shows in-frame clones only, minus some. The sample includes approximately 88,000 clones, about 96% of them seen just once. Sequenced sample: T cells isolated from PBMCs. These receptors originate from a human donor in good health. The CDR3 runs from the conserved cysteine through the conserved F or W. A D gene is named only where the DNA matches it firmly. Only some rows state a clone size, as once, few, many or a class for expanded clones.

cdr3_nt cdr3_aa j_call cdr3_length clone_size v_call d_call
TGCAGCGGGGGAGAGCCTTACGAGCAGTACTTC CSGGEPYEQYF TRBJ2-7 11 NA TRBV29-1 NA
TGTGCCAGCAGTTTATTAGTGACAGGGGGGAATCAGCCCCAGCATTTT CASSLLVTGGNQPQHF TRBJ1-5 16 NA TRBV28 TRBD1
TGTGCCAGCAGTGTTGGGCCGCTCTATGGCTACACCTTC CASSVGPLYGYTF TRBJ1-2 13 NA TRBV6-1 NA
TGTGCCTGGAGTGTCGGGAATGAGCAGTTCTTC CAWSVGNEQFF TRBJ2-1 11 NA TRBV30 NA
TGCGCCAGCTCGATAACAGGGGGCGTGGAGACCCAGTACTTC CASSITGGVETQYF TRBJ2-5 14 NA TRBV5-1 TRBD1
TGCGCCAGCAGCCAATGGGACAGGGCGGAGGGAAACATTCAGTACTTC CASSQWDRAEGNIQYF TRBJ2-4 16 NA TRBV4-1 TRBD1
TGTGCCAGCAGCGCGGTTTGGCAGGGGGAAGGCTACACCTTC CASSAVWQGEGYTF TRBJ1-2 14 NA TRBV9 TRBD1
TGTGCCAGCAGTGAACAGGAAGTGAAGTACACCTTC CASSEQEVKYTF TRBJ1-2 12 NA TRBV2 NA
TGTGCCAGCAGCCTAGGAGGGAACTACGAGCAGTACTTC CASSLGGNYEQYF TRBJ2-7 13 NA TRBV4-2 NA
TGTGCCAGCTCACTTTATACGGGAGCCCCTAGTAACTCCTACAATGAGCAGTTCTTC CASSLYTGAPSNSYNEQFF TRBJ2-1 19 NA TRBV18 NA
TGTGCCAGCGGGAGTTTCTACAATGAGCAGTTCTTC CASGSFYNEQFF TRBJ2-1 12 NA TRBV6-5 NA
TGTGCCAGCGGACAGCCGAACACTGAAGCTTTCTTT CASGQPNTEAFF TRBJ1-1 12 NA TRBV2 NA
TGCGCCAGCAGCCATTTTTCGGGCGGGAGGGCCCGTAATGAGCAGTTCTTC CASSHFSGGRARNEQFF TRBJ2-1 17 NA TRBV4-3 TRBD2
TGTGCCAGCAGCTTGGCCGAAAGCGGGAGGGTCTCCGAGCAGTACTTC CASSLAESGRVSEQYF TRBJ2-7 16 NA TRBV5-6 TRBD2
TGCGCCAGCAGCTCGGGACAGATCTATGGCTACACCTTC CASSSGQIYGYTF TRBJ1-2 13 NA TRBV5-1 TRBD1
TGTGCCAGCAGTTCGGACCTGACAGGGGGTTATACCTACGAGCAGTACTTC CASSSDLTGGYTYEQYF TRBJ2-7 17 NA TRBV28 TRBD1
TGTGCCGGACGAAAGGGACTAGACCCAAACACCGGGGAGCTGTTTTTT CAGRKGLDPNTGELFF TRBJ2-2 16 NA TRBV2 TRBD2
TGTGCCAGCAGTAGGGGAGTAGCGGGTACCACCGGGGAGCTGTTTTTT CASSRGVAGTTGELFF TRBJ2-2 16 once TRBV9 TRBD2
TGTGCCAGCAGCTCTGGACTAGTCACTTTTAATGAGCAGTTCTTC CASSSGLVTFNEQFF TRBJ2-1 15 NA TRBV9 TRBD2
TGTGCCAGCAGCTTAGTGCTAGCGGGGTACACAGATACGCAGTATTTT CASSLVLAGYTDTQYF TRBJ2-3 16 NA TRBV7-9 TRBD2
TGTGCCAGCAGCTTCCAACGGGACAGGAATTATGGCTACACCTTC CASSFQRDRNYGYTF TRBJ1-2 15 NA TRBV7-8 TRBD1
TGTGCCAGTAGTCTACTAGCGGGAGCGGAAGAGACCCAGTACTTC CASSLLAGAEETQYF TRBJ2-5 15 NA TRBV19 TRBD2
TGTGCCAGCTCAAACCAGGGCATGAACACTGAAGCTTTCTTT CASSNQGMNTEAFF TRBJ1-1 14 NA TRBV27 NA
TGTGCCTGGACGGGTCTGGTTAAAAACATTCAGTACTTC CAWTGLVKNIQYF TRBJ2-4 13 NA TRBV30 NA
TGTGCCAGCAGTGCTAAGAGAAAACGCCTCTACGAGCAGTACTTC CASSAKRKRLYEQYF TRBJ2-7 15 NA TRBV6-4 NA
TGTGCCAGCAGCTTATTAGCGGGAGAGCCCTACGAGCAGTACTTC CASSLLAGEPYEQYF TRBJ2-7 15 once TRBV7-8 TRBD2
TGTGCCAGCAGCCTCCTCAGTGCAACTAATGAAAAACTGTTTTTT CASSLLSATNEKLFF TRBJ1-4 15 NA TRBV11-2 NA
TGTGCCAGAAGCTTCCCCCTACGAGATCTCCCCTACGAGCAGTACTTC CARSFPLRDLPYEQYF TRBJ2-7 16 NA TRBV5-3 NA
TGTGCCAGCAGCGTAGTGGGGACAGGGGTTTGGAATGAGCAGTTCTTC CASSVVGTGVWNEQFF TRBJ2-1 16 NA TRBV9 TRBD1
TGTGCCAGCAGTTACTCGGCCGGCGGGACCGGGGAGCTGTTTTTT CASSYSAGGTGELFF TRBJ2-2 15 NA TRBV6-5 NA
TGTGCCAGCAGCCCTACATGGGGCCGGGATCAGCCCCAGCATTTT CASSPTWGRDQPQHF TRBJ1-5 15 few TRBV6-4 NA